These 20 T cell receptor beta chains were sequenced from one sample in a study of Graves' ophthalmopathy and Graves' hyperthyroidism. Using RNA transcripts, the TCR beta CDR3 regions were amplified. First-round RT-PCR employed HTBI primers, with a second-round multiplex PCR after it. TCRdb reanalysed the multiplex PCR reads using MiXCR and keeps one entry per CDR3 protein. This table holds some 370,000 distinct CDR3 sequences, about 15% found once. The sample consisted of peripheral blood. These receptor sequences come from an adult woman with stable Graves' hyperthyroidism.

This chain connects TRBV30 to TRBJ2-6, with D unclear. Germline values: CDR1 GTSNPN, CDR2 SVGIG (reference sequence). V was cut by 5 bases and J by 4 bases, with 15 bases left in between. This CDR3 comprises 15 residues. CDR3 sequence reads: CAWAPPSGGANVLTF. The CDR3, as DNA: TGTGCCTGGGCCCCGCCGAGTGGCGGGGCCAACGTCCTGACTTTC.

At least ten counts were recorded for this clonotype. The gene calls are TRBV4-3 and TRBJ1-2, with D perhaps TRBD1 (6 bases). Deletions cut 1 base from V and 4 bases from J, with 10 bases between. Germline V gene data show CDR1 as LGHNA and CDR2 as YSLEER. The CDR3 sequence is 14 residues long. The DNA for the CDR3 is TGCGCCAGCAGCCAAGTACAGGGAATCTATGGCTACACCTTC. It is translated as CASSQVQGIYGYTF.

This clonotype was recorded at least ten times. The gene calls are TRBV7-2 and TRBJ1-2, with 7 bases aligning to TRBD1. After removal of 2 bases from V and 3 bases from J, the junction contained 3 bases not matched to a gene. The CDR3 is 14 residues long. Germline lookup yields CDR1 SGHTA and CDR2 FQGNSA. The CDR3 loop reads CASSLRQGYYGYTF. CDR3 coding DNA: TGTGCCAGCAGCTTAAGACAGGGTTACTATGGCTACACCTTC. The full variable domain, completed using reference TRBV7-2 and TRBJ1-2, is GAGVSQSPSNKVTEKGKDVELRCDPISGHTALYWYRQSLGQGLEFLIYFQGNSAPDKSGLPSDRFSAERTGGSVSTLTIQRTQQEDSAVYLCASSLRQGYYGYTFGSGTRLTVV.

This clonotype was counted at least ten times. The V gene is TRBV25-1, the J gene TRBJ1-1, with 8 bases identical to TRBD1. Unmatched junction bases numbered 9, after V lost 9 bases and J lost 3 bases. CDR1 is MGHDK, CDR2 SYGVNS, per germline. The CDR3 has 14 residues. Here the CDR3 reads CASMPGQGDTEAFF. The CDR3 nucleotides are TGTGCCAGTATGCCCGGACAGGGTGACACTGAAGCTTTCTTT.

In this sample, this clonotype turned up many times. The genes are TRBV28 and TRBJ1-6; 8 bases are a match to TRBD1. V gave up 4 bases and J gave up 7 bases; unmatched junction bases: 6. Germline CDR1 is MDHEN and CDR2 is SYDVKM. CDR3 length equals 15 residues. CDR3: CASSSGQGRNSPLHF. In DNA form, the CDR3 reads TGTGCCAGCAGTTCCGGACAGGGTCGGAATTCACCCCTCCACTTT.

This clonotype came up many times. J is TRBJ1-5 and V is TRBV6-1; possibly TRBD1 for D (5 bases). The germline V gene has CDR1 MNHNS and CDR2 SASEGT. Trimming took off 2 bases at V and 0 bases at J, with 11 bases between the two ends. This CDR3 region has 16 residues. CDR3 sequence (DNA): TGTGCCAGCAGTGAATTGAGGGGCTTTAGCAATCAGCCCCAGCATTTT. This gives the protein CASSELRGFSNQPQHF.

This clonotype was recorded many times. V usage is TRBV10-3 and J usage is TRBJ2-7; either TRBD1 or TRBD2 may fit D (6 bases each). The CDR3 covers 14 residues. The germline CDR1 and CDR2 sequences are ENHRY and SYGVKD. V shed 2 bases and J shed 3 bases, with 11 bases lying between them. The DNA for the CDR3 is TGTGCCATCAGTGAGACGAGGGGGGACTACGAGCAGTACTTC. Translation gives CAISETRGDYEQYF.

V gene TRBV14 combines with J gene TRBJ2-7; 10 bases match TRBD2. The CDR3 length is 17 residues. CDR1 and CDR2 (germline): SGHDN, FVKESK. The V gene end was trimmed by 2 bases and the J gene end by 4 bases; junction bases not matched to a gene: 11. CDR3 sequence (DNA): TGTGCCAGCAGCCAACAATCCCGAAGCGGGAGGGAATACGAGCAGTACTTC. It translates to CASSQQSRSGREYEQYF.

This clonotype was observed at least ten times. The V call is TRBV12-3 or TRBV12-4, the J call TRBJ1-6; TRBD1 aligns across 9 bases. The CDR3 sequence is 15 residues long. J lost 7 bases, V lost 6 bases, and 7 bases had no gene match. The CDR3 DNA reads TGTGCCAGCAGCCGGGGACAGGGTGGGAATTCACCCCTCCACTTT. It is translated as CASSRGQGGNSPLHF.

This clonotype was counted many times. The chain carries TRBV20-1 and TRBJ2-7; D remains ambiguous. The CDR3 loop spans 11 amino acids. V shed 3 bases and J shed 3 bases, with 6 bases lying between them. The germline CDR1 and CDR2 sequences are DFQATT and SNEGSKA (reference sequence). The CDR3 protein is CSASGDYEQYF. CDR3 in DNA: TGCAGTGCTAGCGGCGACTACGAGCAGTACTTC.

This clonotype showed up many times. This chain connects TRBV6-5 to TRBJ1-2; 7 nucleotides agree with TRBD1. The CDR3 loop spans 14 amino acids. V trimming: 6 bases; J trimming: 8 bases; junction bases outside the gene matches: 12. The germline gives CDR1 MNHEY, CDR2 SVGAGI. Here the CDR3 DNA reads TGTGCCAGCAGGGCACCCGGGACAGCAGGAGGCTACACCTTC. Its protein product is CASRAPGTAGGYTF.

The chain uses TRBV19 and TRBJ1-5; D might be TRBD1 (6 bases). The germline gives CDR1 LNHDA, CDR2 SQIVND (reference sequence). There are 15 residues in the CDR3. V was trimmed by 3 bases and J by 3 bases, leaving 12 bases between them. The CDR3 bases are TGTGCCAGTAGTATTGGGGGCCCCTTCAATCAGCCCCAGCATTTT. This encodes CASSIGGPFNQPQHF.

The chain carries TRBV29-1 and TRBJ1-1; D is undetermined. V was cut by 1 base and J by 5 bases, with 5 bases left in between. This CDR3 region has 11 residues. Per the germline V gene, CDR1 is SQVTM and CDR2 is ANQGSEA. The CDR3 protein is CSVEVLTEAFF. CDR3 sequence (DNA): TGCAGCGTTGAAGTACTAACTGAAGCTTTCTTT.

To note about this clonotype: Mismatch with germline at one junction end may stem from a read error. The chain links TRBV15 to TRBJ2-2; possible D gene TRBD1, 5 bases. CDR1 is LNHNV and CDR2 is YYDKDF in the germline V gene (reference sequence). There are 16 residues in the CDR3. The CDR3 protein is CATSRDGAQNIGELFF. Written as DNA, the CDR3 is TGTGCCACCAGCAGAGATGGGGCGCAGAACATCGGGGAGCTGTTTTTT.

In DNA form, the CDR3 reads TGTGCCAGCAGTGGGACAGGAGCGGACTACCGGTATGGCTACACCTTC. Its protein product is CASSGTGADYRYGYTF. This rearrangement joins TRBV12-3 or TRBV12-4 to TRBJ1-2, with TRBD1 identical over 8 bases. The CDR3 is made up of 16 amino acids. After removal of 5 bases from V and 5 bases from J, the junction contained 13 bases not matched to a gene.

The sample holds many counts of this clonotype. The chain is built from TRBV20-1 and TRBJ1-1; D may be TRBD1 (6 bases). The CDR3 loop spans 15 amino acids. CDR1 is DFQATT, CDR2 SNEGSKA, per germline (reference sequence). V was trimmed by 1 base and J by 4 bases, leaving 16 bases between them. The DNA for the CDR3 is TGCAGTGCTAGAGTAAGGAGGCAGGGGACCACTGAAGCTTTCTTT. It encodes CSARVRRQGTTEAFF.

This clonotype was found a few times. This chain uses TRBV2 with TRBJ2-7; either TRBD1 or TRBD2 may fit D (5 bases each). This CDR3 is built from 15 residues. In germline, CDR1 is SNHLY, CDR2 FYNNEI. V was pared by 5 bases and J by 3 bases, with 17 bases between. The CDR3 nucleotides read TGTGCCAGCAGTCAACTAATGGGACGGCTCTACGAGCAGTACTTC. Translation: CASSQLMGRLYEQYF.

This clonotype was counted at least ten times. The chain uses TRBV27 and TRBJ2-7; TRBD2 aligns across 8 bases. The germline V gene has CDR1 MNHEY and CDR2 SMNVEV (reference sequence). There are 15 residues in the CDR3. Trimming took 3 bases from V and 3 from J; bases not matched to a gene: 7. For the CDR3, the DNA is TGTGCCAGCAGTTTCACCGGGAGGGCCCTCTACGAGCAGTACTTC. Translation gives CASSFTGRALYEQYF.

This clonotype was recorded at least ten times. The CDR3 reads CSASPEQGYEQYF. In nucleotides, the CDR3 is TGCAGTGCTAGTCCCGAACAGGGTTACGAGCAGTACTTC. V and J are TRBV20-1 and TRBJ2-7; a weak D match, TRBD1 (6 bases). Trimming cost V 3 bases and J 4 bases, with 13 bases left between them. The CDR3 consists of 13 residues. Germline values: CDR1 DFQATT, CDR2 SNEGSKA (reference sequence).

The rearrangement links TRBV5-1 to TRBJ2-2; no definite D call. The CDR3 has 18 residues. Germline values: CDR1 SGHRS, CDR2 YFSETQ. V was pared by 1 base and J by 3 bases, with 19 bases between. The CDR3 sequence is CASSLWSPSSSHTGELFF. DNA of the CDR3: TGCGCCAGCAGCTTGTGGTCGCCCAGTTCGTCGCACACCGGGGAGCTGTTTTTT. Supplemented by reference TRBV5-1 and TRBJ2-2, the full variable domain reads KAGVTQTPRYLIKTRGQQVTLSCSPISGHRSVSWYQQTPGQGLQFLFEYFSETQRNKGNFPGRFSGRQFSNSRSEMNVSTLELGDSALYLCASSLWSPSSSHTGELFFGEGSRLTVL.